Listed below are T cell receptor beta chains from one sample, sequenced in a study of T cells after yellow fever vaccination. TCRdb re-called the 5' RACE reads with MiXCR, one entry per CDR3 protein. This table holds about 360,000 distinct CDR3 sequences, more than 5.5% found once. The input for sequencing was PBMCs, taken 5 days after the yellow fever booster vaccination. All receptors derive from a man in his thirties or forties who received the YFV17D yellow fever vaccine. Both conserved end residues are part of each CDR3. D genes are given only for firm matches. Where a row states a size, it is once, few, many or the class of an expanded clone; other rows omit it.

D	V	J	length	size	CDR3	DNA
TRBD2	TRBV3-1	TRBJ2-7	13	many	CASSYRGRDEQYF	TGTGCCAGCAGCTATCGAGGGAGGGACGAGCAGTACTTC
TRBD2	TRBV30	TRBJ2-1	16	.	CAWSRAGSSGNNEQFF	TGTGCCTGGAGTCGGGCCGGGTCTAGCGGTAACAATGAGCAGTTCTTC
.	TRBV7-9	TRBJ2-7	16	many	CASSSSLGLSSYEQYF	TGTGCCAGCAGCTCCAGCCTGGGCTTGAGCTCCTACGAGCAGTACTTC
.	TRBV11-2	TRBJ2-1	17	few	CASSLYGPGISYNEQFF	TGTGCCAGCAGCTTATATGGTCCGGGAATCTCCTACAATGAGCAGTTCTTC
TRBD1	TRBV4-3	TRBJ2-6	20	.	CASSQYGRTGGYSGANVLTF	TGCGCCAGCAGCCAATATGGAAGGACAGGGGGATACTCTGGGGCCAACGTCCTGACTTTC
TRBD2	TRBV20-1	TRBJ2-1	17	many	CSARDPSGRSSYNEQFF	TGCAGTGCTAGAGATCCTAGCGGGAGGTCTTCCTACAATGAGCAGTTCTTC
.	TRBV5-1	TRBJ2-3	14	.	CASSLQGRLDTQYF	TGCGCCAGCAGCTTACAAGGACGTCTGGATACGCAGTATTTT
.	TRBV20-1	TRBJ1-1	11	few	CSASTGPGAFF	TGCAGTGCTAGCACTGGGCCGGGGGCTTTCTTT
TRBD1	TRBV3-1	TRBJ2-7	14	many	CASSLRQGPYEQYF	TGTGCCAGCAGCCTCAGACAGGGCCCCTACGAGCAGTACTTC
TRBD1	TRBV5-1	TRBJ1-1	14	few	CASSRTGTNTEAFF	TGCGCCAGCTCAAGGACAGGAACGAACACTGAAGCTTTCTTT
.	TRBV2	TRBJ2-5	18	few	CTFCFRPLMNHRQETQYF	TGTACCTTCTGTTTTCGGCCCCTCATGAACCATCGGCAAGAGACCCAGTACTTC
.	TRBV28	TRBJ2-6	16	few	CASSQGSGAGANVLTF	TGTGCCAGCAGTCAAGGTTCGGGGGCTGGGGCCAACGTCCTGACTTTC
TRBD2	TRBV20-1	TRBJ2-3	12	few	CSAGTSVNTQYF	TGCAGTGCAGGGACTAGTGTCAATACGCAGTATTTT
TRBD1	TRBV7-8	TRBJ1-5	17	many	CASSLMGSGQRNQPQHF	TGTGCCAGCAGCTTAATGGGTTCGGGACAGCGCAATCAGCCCCAGCATTTT
TRBD1	TRBV7-2	TRBJ2-7	16	many	CASSSAAVTGDYEQYF	TGTGCCAGCAGCTCAGCCGCCGTTACAGGGGACTACGAGCAGTACTTC
.	TRBV7-6	TRBJ2-7	14	many	CASSLQKSSYEQYF	TGTGCCAGCAGCTTACAGAAAAGCTCCTACGAGCAGTACTTC
.	TRBV7-8	TRBJ2-6	16	.	CASSPSGGSGANVLTF	TGTGCCAGCAGCCCCAGCGGCGGCTCTGGGGCCAACGTCCTGACTTTC
TRBD2	TRBV2	TRBJ2-3	17	few	CASSAFGLAGGADTQYF	TGTGCCAGCAGCGCCTTTGGACTAGCGGGAGGTGCAGATACGCAGTATTTT
.	TRBV21-1	TRBJ2-5	15	.	CASSARDRGLETQYF	TGTGCCAGCAGCGCCCGGGACAGGGGGCTGGAGACCCAGTACTTC
TRBD2	TRBV9	TRBJ2-2	19	.	CASSDHSQGTSGNTGELFF	TGTGCCAGCAGCGACCACTCTCAGGGGACTAGCGGGAACACCGGGGAGCTGTTTTTT